This TCR beta chain was retrieved from a study of regulatory and conventional T cells in RAG deficiency. Genomic DNA came from blood conventional CD4+ T cells gated CD25-low CD127-high. Here immunoSEQ multiplex PCR was the method, and the copy in TCRdb shows in-frame clones only, minus some. Of 25,000 to 35,000 clones listed, about 95% are singletons. This CDR3 contains 11 residues. V lost 4 bases and J lost 8, with 5 bases in between. Germline CDR1 reads SNHLY; CDR2 reads FYNNEI. The sample was also linked to a second study, of regulatory T cells. As that report states: The PCR used 52 TRBV and 13 TRBJ primers. Regulatory T cells showed the strongest V-J pair restriction and V/J gene skewing among patient repertoires.

This sequence joins TRBV2 and TRBJ1-4; no definite D call. The sequenced sample was CD25- CD4+ T cells sorted from blood. The clonotype comes from a human donor in good health. The CDR3 bases are TGTGCCAGCAGTGGCGAGGAAAAACTGTTTTTT. This translates into CASSGEEKLFF.